This TCR beta chain was sequenced during a study of blood T cells in healthy people across ages. Regarding this clonotype: The antigen is not known.

The people who gave samples were healthy Caucasians from Russia, aged about 6 to 100. Isolation recovered at least 6.5 million PBMCs from every sample. General observations from the study: The diversity estimates, figures obtained from one million T cells, were considered underestimates.

Next came a second PCR, run for about 6 to 11 cycles, which used a sample-barcoded 5' primer along with a J-beta primer mix. TCRdb fed the 5' RACE reads into MiXCR, producing one record per CDR3 protein. The sample comprises roughly 700,000 distinct CDR3 sequences, approximately 50% of which are singletons, and roughly 34% rests with the top ten. The sequencing input was blood. The origin of this receptor is a woman aged 60-75 years in good health.

In DNA form, the CDR3 reads TGTGCCAGCTCACCAAGCTTCCCCAAACCGGGACACAGTTACGAGCAGTACTTC. It translates to CASSPSFPKPGHSYEQYF. The rearrangement uses TRBV18 and TRBJ2-7, with a tentative D call TRBD1 (6 bases). The germline gives CDR1 KGHSH, CDR2 LQKENI. The CDR3 sequence is 18 residues long. V gave up 2 bases and J gave up 4 bases, with 24 bases separating them.